Following are 25 T cell receptor beta chains from one sample sequenced in a study of T cells in women clearing cervical HPV infection. Here immunoSEQ multiplex PCR was the method, and the copy in TCRdb shows in-frame clones only, minus some. Reported are about 39,000 clones; the ten largest clones contain 6.4%. Sequencing was carried out using blood buffy coat. Every receptor here comes from a woman aged 18-69 years with a cervical HPV16 infection that either progressed to CIN3+ or cleared (not recorded which).

As to this clone: Sequencing ends 3 residues short of the CDR3 end; the germline J gene provides the rest. The chain uses TRBV23-1 and TRBJ1-2, with a possible D match to TRBD1 (5 bases). TRBV23-1 belongs to the ORF category, with a function that is uncertain. Trimming cost V 3 bases and J 1 base, with 15 bases left between them. The CDR3 covers 16 residues. The sequenced CDR3 bases are TGCGCCAGCAGTCAGCGGCCCCCAGGGATTAACTATGGC. Protein product: CASSQRPPGINYG. The full CDR3 protein is CASSQRPPGINYGYTF.

Comments on this clone: Read sequence stops 3 residues before the CDR3 end, and the germline J gene provides the missing end. The rearrangement links TRBV7-8 to TRBJ1-6; D is undetermined. The CDR3 sequence is 14 residues long. V was trimmed by 5 bases and J by 1 base, leaving 6 bases between them. The germline V gene encodes CDR1 SGHVS and CDR2 FQNEAQ. The CDR3 protein is CASSLSSYNSPLHF. The sequenced CDR3 bases are TGTGCCAGCAGCCTCAGTTCCTATAATTCACCC.

As to this clone: The CDR3 goes on 3 residues after the read ends, and that part is filled in from the germline J gene. This rearrangement joins TRBV2 to TRBJ2-1, with TRBD2 identical over 7 bases. CDR3 length: 14 amino acids. CDR1 SNHLY and CDR2 FYNNEI come from the germline V gene. With 4 bases clipped from V and 3 bases from J, the junction kept 3 bases outside the gene matches. The CDR3: CASSARGDYNEQFF. The CDR3 bases that were read are TGTGCCAGCAGTGCTCGGGGGGACTACAATGAG.

Comment on this clone: The observed sequence ends 3 residues before the CDR3 terminus, with the missing tail filled in from the germline J gene. The V gene is TRBV30, the J gene TRBJ2-2, with 10 nucleotides matching TRBD2. The CDR3 is made up of 18 amino acids. Germline V gene lookup returns CDR1 GTSNPN and CDR2 SVGIG (reference sequence). Germline trimming cut 1 base from V and 6 bases from J; bases unmatched to any gene: 14. The CDR3 DNA, read in part, is TGTGCCTGGAGTGGGATCCCCCCTAGCGGGAGAATCGCCGGGGAG. This gives the protein CAWSGIPPSGRIAGE. The whole CDR3 sequence reads CAWSGIPPSGRIAGELFF. Full variable domain (remainder filled in from reference TRBV30 and TRBJ2-2): SQTIHQWPATLVQPVGSPLSLECTVEGTSNPNLYWYRQAAGRGLQLLFYSVGIGQISSEVPQNLSASRPQDRQFILSSKKLLLSDSGFYLCAWSGIPPSGRIAGELFFGEGSRLTVL.

Comments on this clone: The read comes to an end 3 residues before the CDR3 does, leaving the germline J gene to fill in the end. This chain links TRBV7-7 with TRBJ2-5; 10 nucleotides align to TRBD2. There are 15 residues in the CDR3. The germline CDR1 and CDR2 sequences are SSHAT and FNYEAQ (reference sequence). After removal of 2 bases from V and 5 bases from J, the junction contained 5 bases not matched to a gene. CDR3 in amino acids: CASSLQRGGGETQYF. The CDR3 DNA, read in part, is TGTGCCAGCAGCTTACAGCGGGGGGGCGGGGAGACC.

Details on this clone: The sequence runs out 3 residues before the end of the CDR3; the remainder is reconstructed from the germline J gene. The chain uses TRBV11-2 and TRBJ2-3; a weak D match, TRBD1 (5 bases). Germline V CDR1 and CDR2: SGHAT, FQNNGV. V lost 5 bases to trimming and J lost 4 bases, with 13 bases between them. The CDR3 totals 14 residues. The chain's CDR3 is CASSVMAGSDTQYF. The CDR3 bases that were read are TGTGCCAGCAGCGTAATGGCAGGGTCAGATACG.

About this clone: The read terminates 3 residues ahead of where the CDR3 ends, so the germline J gene completes it. The chain uses TRBV19 and TRBJ1-5, with D possibly matching TRBD1 (6 bases). CDR1 and CDR2 from the germline V gene are LNHDA and SQIVND (reference sequence). V was clipped by 3 bases and J by 3 bases, with 9 bases between them. The CDR3 runs to 14 residues. This CDR3 is CASSMGHTNQPQHF. The CDR3 DNA, read in part, is TGTGCCAGTAGTATGGGACATACCAATCAGCCC. The full variable domain, its missing parts supplied by reference TRBV19 and TRBJ1-5, is DGGITQSPKYLFRKEGQNVTLSCEQNLNHDAMYWYRQDPGQGLRLIYYSQIVNDFQKGDIAEGYSVSREKKESFPLTVTSAQKNPTAFYLCASSMGHTNQPQHFGDGTRLSIL.

Remarks on this clone: The read falls 3 residues short of the CDR3 end, and the missing part is taken from the germline J gene. The chain recombines TRBV20-1 with TRBJ2-7; 9 bases align to TRBD2. The CDR3 extends over 14 amino acids. Germline-derived CDR1 and CDR2 are DFQATT and SNEGSKA (reference sequence). V gave up 5 bases and J gave up 0 bases; unmatched junction bases: 5. CDR3 amino acids: CSAFPSGASYEQYF. CDR3 DNA (partial): TGCAGTGCTTTTCCTAGCGGGGCCTCCTACGAG.

To note about this clone: Coverage ceases 3 residues before the CDR3 finishes, and the germline J gene fills in the end. The chain joins TRBV19 to TRBJ1-1; 9 bases are shared with TRBD1. The length of the CDR3 is 14 residues. Trimming took 10 bases from V and 0 from J; bases not matched to a gene: 6. Germline CDR1 reads LNHDA; CDR2 reads SQIVND (reference sequence). CDR3 bases read: TGTGCCACCAAGGGACAGGGCATGAACACTGAA. Translated: CATKGQGMNTE. The whole CDR3 protein is CATKGQGMNTEAFF.

Concerning this clone itself: Compared with germline, one end of the junction differs, possibly owing to a read error. The read ends 3 residues shy of where the CDR3 ends; the end is completed using the germline J gene. The chain couples TRBV7-9 to TRBJ2-7; D is perhaps TRBD1 (6 bases). Looked up from germline, CDR1 is SEHNR and CDR2 is FQNEAQ (reference sequence). CDR3 length: 13 residues. The CDR3 bases that were read are TGTTCCAGCAGCTCAGGGGCCGGTTTCGAG. Its translation is CSSSSGAGFE. The complete CDR3 protein is CSSSSGAGFEQYF.

Points on this clone: The CDR3 end is not reached by the read, which stops 3 residues before it; the germline J gene fills it in. This chain links TRBV7-9 with TRBJ1-5; the match to TRBD1 covers 7 bases. The CDR3 is made up of 14 amino acids. V was clipped by 4 bases and J by 4 bases; unmatched bases: 4. CDR1 and CDR2 from the germline V gene are SEHNR and FQNEAQ (reference sequence). CDR3 in amino acids: CASSSGTANQPQHF. The DNA read from the CDR3 is TGTGCCAGCAGCTCCGGGACAGCTAATCAGCCC.

As concerns this clone: The CDR3 is cut off 3 residues early in the read; its end comes from the germline J gene. V and J are TRBV2 and TRBJ2-1, with D perhaps matching TRBD1 (6 bases). CDR1 and CDR2 from the germline V gene are SNHLY and FYNNEI. V lost 6 bases to trimming and J lost 0 bases, with 12 bases between them. This CDR3 is built from 15 residues. The CDR3 sequence: CASRTTGSSYNEQFF. Incomplete CDR3 DNA: TGTGCCAGCAGGACGACAGGTTCCTCCTACAATGAG. The full variable domain, rest sourced from reference TRBV2 and TRBJ2-1, is EPEVTQTPSHQVTQMGQEVILRCVPISNHLYFYWYRQILGQKVEFLVSFYNNEISEKSEIFDDQFSVERPDGSNFTLKIRSTKLEDSAMYFCASRTTGSSYNEQFFGPGTRLTVL.

Details on this clone: The sequence runs out 3 residues before the end of the CDR3; the remainder is reconstructed from the germline J gene. The gene calls are TRBV20-1 and TRBJ2-3; D may be TRBD2 (5 bases). The V and J ends lost 1 base and 2 bases respectively, with 10 bases between them. Per the germline V gene, CDR1 is DFQATT and CDR2 is SNEGSKA (reference sequence). This CDR3 has 14 residues. CDR3 DNA, as far as it was read: TGCAGTGCTAGAGGCCAGCGGATCACAGATACG. Residues: CSARGQRITDT. The entire CDR3 is CSARGQRITDTQYF.

Remarks on this clone: With the read ending 3 residues before the CDR3 end, the germline J gene is used to fill in that end. The rearrangement joins TRBV5-1 to TRBJ2-1; TRBD2 agrees at 7 bases. Germline CDR1 reads SGHRS; CDR2 reads YFSETQ. V lost 4 bases and J lost 0; bases outside the gene matches: 4. The CDR3 sequence is 15 residues long. CDR3 loop: CASSPSGVSYNEQFF. The covered CDR3 bases are TGCGCCAGCAGCCCAAGCGGGGTCTCCTACAATGAG.

A note on this clone: The CDR3 extends 3 residues past the end of the read, so its final part is completed from the germline J gene. The gene calls are TRBV10-3 and TRBJ2-7, with D perhaps TRBD1 (6 bases). V shed 2 bases and J shed 3 bases, with 14 bases lying between them. The CDR3 covers 15 residues. Per the germline V gene, CDR1 is ENHRY and CDR2 is SYGVKD. The sequenced part of the CDR3 DNA is TGTGCCATCAGTGAGGCCAATCAGGGGAACTACGAG. Protein product: CAISEANQGNYE. The full CDR3 protein reads CAISEANQGNYEQYF.

Comment on this clone: The CDR3 end falls 3 residues outside the read, so it is completed with the germline J gene. The chain has TRBV19 and TRBJ2-3; 8 bases align to TRBD1. The CDR3 sequence is 15 residues long. Trimming took 3 bases from V and 3 from J; bases not matched to a gene: 5. CDR1 and CDR2 (germline): LNHDA, SQIVND (reference sequence). The sequenced part of the CDR3 DNA is TGTGCCAGTAGTATCCAGGGGGCGCTGACAGATACG. Amino acids: CASSIQGALTDT. The entire CDR3 protein is CASSIQGALTDTQYF.

Turning to this clone: From the germline J gene comes the end of the CDR3, since the read stops 3 residues before it. J is TRBJ2-2 and V is TRBV7-6; 8 nucleotides line up with TRBD2. This CDR3 is built from 15 residues. From germline, CDR1 is SGHVS and CDR2 FNYEAQ. V shed 4 bases, J shed 1 base, and the junction held 2 bases outside the gene matches. The sequenced part of the CDR3 DNA is TGTGCCAGCAGCTCGGGGGGGAGGAACACCGGGGAG. Amino acid sequence: CASSSGGRNTGE. The whole CDR3 reads CASSSGGRNTGELFF.

Points on this clone: Coverage ceases 3 residues before the CDR3 finishes, and the germline J gene fills in the end. The chain links TRBV19 to TRBJ2-3; D call uncertain. The CDR3 loop spans 12 amino acids. Germline V CDR1 and CDR2: LNHDA, SQIVND (reference sequence). This CDR3 is CASSYSNQPQYF. The CDR3 DNA, read in part, is TGTGCCAGTAGCTATAGCAATCAGCCG. Supplemented by reference TRBV19 and TRBJ2-3, the full variable domain reads DGGITQSPKYLFRKEGQNVTLSCEQNLNHDAMYWYRQDPGQGLRLIYYSQIVNDFQKGDIAEGYSVSREKKESFPLTVTSAQKNPTAFYLCASSYSNQPQYFGPGTRLTVL.

As for this clone: Read coverage stops 3 residues before the CDR3 terminus; the germline J gene supplies the remainder. The genes are TRBV5-5 and TRBJ2-7, with 10 bases that match TRBD1. The CDR3 extends over 14 amino acids. CDR1 is SGHKS and CDR2 is YYEKEE in the germline V gene (reference sequence). The V and J ends lost 7 bases and 2 bases, in that order; junction bases with no gene match: 6. The DNA read from the CDR3 is TGTGCCAGCTCCCCGGGACAGGGGCCCTACGAG. Translated: CASSPGQGPYE. Given in full, the CDR3 is CASSPGQGPYEQYF. Supplemented by reference TRBV5-5 and TRBJ2-7, the full variable domain reads DAGVTQSPTHLIKTRGQQVTLRCSPISGHKSVSWYQQVLGQGPQFIFQYYEKEERGRGNFPDRFSARQFPNYSSELNVNALLLGDSALYLCASSPGQGPYEQYFGPGTRLTVT.

The sequenced CDR3 bases are TGCAGTGCTAGAGATCGGGGTAAGGATCAGCCC. Amino acids: CSARDRGKDQP. From start to end, the CDR3 is CSARDRGKDQPQHF. This sequence joins TRBV20-1 and TRBJ1-5; no definite D call. The read comes to an end 3 residues before the CDR3 does, leaving the germline J gene to fill in the end. This CDR3 region has 14 residues. Deletions cut 0 bases from V and 5 bases from J, with 11 bases between. The germline V gene encodes CDR1 DFQATT and CDR2 SNEGSKA (reference sequence).

Points on this clone: The read terminates 3 residues ahead of where the CDR3 ends, so the germline J gene completes it. The chain employs TRBV19 and TRBJ1-6; 8 bases align to TRBD1. The CDR3 loop spans 17 amino acids. From germline, CDR1 is LNHDA and CDR2 SQIVND (reference sequence). The V segment lost 5 bases and the J segment 6 bases; nucleotides outside the gene matches: 12. The CDR3 here is CASSPGTPTGGNSPLHF. CDR3 DNA, as far as it was read: TGTGCCAGTAGTCCCGGTACTCCCACAGGGGGTAATTCACCC.

Notes on this clone: The CDR3 end lies 3 residues beyond the end of the read and is filled in from the germline J gene. The chain carries TRBV6-2 or TRBV6-3 and TRBJ2-1; 9 bases line up with TRBD2. The CDR3 consists of 17 residues. With V trimmed by 3 bases and J by 3 bases, 9 bases remained unmatched. The germline V gene encodes CDR1 MNHEY and CDR2 SVGEGT. The CDR3 is CASSYKAGGLDYNEQFF. The covered CDR3 bases are TGTGCCAGCAGTTATAAAGCGGGAGGCCTCGACTACAATGAG.

The chain's CDR3 is CASSLGQGEGYNEQFF. The part of the CDR3 DNA that was read is TGCGCCAGCAGCTTAGGACAGGGGGAGGGATACAATGAG. The chain couples TRBV5-1 to TRBJ2-1, with 10 bases that match TRBD1. The read ends 3 residues shy of where the CDR3 ends; the end is completed using the germline J gene. The trim removed 2 bases at V and 4 bases at J, leaving 6 bases unmatched. The CDR3 consists of 16 residues. Per germline, CDR1 SGHRS and CDR2 YFSETQ.

Worth noting for this clone: The read falls 3 residues short of the CDR3 end, and the missing part is taken from the germline J gene. This sequence joins TRBV6-1 and TRBJ2-2; TRBD1 matches 10 bases. V dropped 4 bases and J dropped 4; count of bases not matched to a gene: 3. The germline V gene encodes CDR1 MNHNS and CDR2 SASEGT. The CDR3 contains 15 residues. The CDR3 loop reads CASSVDRGPTGELFF. CDR3 bases read: TGTGCCAGCAGTGTCGACAGGGGGCCCACCGGGGAG.

Turning to this clone: The CDR3 is cut off 3 residues early in the read; its end comes from the germline J gene. V usage is TRBV30 and J usage is TRBJ2-7, with D possibly called TRBD1 or TRBD2 (5 bases each). V shed 2 bases and J shed 6 bases, with 17 bases lying between them. Per germline, CDR1 GTSNPN and CDR2 SVGIG (reference sequence). The CDR3 contains 14 residues. The chain's CDR3 is CAWSNLQERGEQYF. The CDR3 bases that were read are TGTGCCTGGAGTAACCTTCAGGAGAGGGGCGAG.